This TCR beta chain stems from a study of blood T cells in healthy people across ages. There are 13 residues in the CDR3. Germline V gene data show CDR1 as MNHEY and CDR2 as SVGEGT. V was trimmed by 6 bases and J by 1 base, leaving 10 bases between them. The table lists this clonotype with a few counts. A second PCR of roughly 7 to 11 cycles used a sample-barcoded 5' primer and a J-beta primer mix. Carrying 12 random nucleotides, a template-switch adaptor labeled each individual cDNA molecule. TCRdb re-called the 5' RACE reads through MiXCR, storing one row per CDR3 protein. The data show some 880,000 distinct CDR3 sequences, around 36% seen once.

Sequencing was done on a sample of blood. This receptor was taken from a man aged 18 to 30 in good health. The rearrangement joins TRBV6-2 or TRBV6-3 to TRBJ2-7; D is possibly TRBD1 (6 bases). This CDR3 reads CASRHTGSYEQYF. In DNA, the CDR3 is TGTGCCAGCAGACATACAGGGTCCTACGAGCAGTACTTC.